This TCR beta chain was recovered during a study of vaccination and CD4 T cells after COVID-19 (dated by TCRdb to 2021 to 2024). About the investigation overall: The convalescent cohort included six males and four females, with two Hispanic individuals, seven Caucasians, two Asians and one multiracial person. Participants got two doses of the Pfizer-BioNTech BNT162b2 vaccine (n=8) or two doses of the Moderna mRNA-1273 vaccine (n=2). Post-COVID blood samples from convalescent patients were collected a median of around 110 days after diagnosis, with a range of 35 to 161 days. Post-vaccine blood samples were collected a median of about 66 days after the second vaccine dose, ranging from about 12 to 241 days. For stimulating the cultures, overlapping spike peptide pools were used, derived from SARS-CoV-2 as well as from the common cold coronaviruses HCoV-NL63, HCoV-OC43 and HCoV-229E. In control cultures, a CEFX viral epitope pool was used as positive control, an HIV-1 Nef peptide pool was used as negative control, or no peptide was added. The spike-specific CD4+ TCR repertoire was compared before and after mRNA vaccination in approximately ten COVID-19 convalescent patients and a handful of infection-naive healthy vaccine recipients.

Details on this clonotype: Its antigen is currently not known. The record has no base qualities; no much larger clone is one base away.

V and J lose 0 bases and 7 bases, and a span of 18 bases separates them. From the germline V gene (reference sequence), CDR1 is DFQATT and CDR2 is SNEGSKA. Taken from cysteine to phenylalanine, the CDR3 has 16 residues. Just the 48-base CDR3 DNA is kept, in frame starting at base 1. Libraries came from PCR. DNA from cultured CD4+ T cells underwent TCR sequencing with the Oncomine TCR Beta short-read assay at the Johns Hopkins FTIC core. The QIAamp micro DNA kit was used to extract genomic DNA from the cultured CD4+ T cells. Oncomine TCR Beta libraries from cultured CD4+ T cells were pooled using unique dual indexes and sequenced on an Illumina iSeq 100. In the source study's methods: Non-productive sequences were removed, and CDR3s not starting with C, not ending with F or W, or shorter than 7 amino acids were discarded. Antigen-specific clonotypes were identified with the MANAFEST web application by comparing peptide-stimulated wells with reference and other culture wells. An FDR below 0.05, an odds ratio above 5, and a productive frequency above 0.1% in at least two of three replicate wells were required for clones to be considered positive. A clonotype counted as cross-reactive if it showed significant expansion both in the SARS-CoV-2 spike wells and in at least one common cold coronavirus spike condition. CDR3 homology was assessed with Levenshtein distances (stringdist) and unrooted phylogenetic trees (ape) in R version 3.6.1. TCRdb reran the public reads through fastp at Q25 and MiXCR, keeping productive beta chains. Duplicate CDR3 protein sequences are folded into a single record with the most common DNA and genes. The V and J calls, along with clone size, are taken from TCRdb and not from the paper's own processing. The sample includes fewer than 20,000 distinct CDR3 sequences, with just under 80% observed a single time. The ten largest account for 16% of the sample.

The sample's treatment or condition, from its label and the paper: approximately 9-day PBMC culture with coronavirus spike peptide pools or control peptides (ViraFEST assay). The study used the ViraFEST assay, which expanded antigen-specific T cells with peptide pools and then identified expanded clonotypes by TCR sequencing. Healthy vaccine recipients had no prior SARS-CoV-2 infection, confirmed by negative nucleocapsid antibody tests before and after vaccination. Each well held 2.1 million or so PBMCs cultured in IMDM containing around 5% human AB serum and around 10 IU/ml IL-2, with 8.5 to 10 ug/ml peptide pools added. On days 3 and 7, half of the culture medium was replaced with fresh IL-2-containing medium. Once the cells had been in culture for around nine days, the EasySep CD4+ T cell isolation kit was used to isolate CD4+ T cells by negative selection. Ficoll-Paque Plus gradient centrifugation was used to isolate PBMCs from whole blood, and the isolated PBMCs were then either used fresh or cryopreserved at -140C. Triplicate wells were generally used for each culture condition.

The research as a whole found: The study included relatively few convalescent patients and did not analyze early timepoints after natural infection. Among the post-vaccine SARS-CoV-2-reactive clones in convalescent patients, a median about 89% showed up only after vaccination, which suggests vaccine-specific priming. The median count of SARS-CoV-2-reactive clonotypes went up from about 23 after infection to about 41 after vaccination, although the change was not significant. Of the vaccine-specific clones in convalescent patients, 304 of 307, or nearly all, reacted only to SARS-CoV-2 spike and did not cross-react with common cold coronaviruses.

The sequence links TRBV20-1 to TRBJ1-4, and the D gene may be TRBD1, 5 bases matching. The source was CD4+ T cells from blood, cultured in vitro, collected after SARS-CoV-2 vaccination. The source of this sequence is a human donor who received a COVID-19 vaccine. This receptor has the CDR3 CSARDQSRVRGEKLFF. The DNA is TGCAGTGCTAGAGATCAGAGCAGGGTGCGTGGTGAAAAACTGTTTTTT.